This T cell receptor (beta chain) was profiled in a study of naive and memory T cell subsets. Cells stained for CD3, CD4, CD8, CD45RA and CD27 were sorted into four subsets. Both TRBC1 and TRBC2 were covered by a beta constant-region primer of two equimolar oligonucleotides. The ligated cDNA underwent four PCR rounds using SP2 and nested alpha and beta constant-region primers. One entry per CDR3 protein, called by TCRdb with MiXCR from the UMI-ligation and nested PCR reads. The table lists around 83,000 distinct CDR3 sequences, about 11% of them singletons. This clonotype occurred many times. What it binds is unknown. The CDR3 length is 15 residues. Germline lookup yields CDR1 LNHNV and CDR2 YYDKDF (reference sequence). The V gene lost 1 base and the J gene lost 6 bases, with 13 bases spanning the gap. Overall study findings and caveats: TCR counts from RNA may reflect activation-linked expression changes. Over 90% of naive TCR sequences appeared only once, unlike memory subsets. Gini index rose across naive, CM, EM and EMRA in CD4 and CD8. Possibly reflecting memory cells re-expressing CD45RA, a few larger clonotypes occurred in naive repertoires, especially CD8.

This receptor was taken from a human donor in good health. The sequencing sample was made of naive CD4+ T cells from blood. This chain links TRBV15 with TRBJ2-1, with D tentatively TRBD1 (7 bases). CDR3 residues: CATSRGQGGGNEQFF. The CDR3 DNA is TGTGCCACCAGCAGAGGTCAGGGGGGCGGCAATGAGCAGTTCTTC. Complete variable domain (other parts from reference TRBV15 and TRBJ2-1): DAMVIQNPRYQVTQFGKPVTLSCSQTLNHNVMYWYQQKSSQAPKLLFHYYDKDFNNEADTPDNFQSRRPNTSFCFLDIRSPGLGDTAMYLCATSRGQGGGNEQFFGPGTRLTVL.